Each of the 6 T cell receptor beta chains below was sequenced from the same sample in a study of blood T cell repertoires in COVID-19. Method: immunoSEQ multiplex PCR; TCRdb's copy keeps in-frame clones and lacks some. The data show around 250,000 clones, about 86% seen once. Sequenced material: peripheral blood. These receptors all come from a man aged 60 to 75 with acute or convalescent COVID-19.

The chain employs TRBV28 and TRBJ2-5, with TRBD2 matching over 11 bases. V shed 10 bases, J shed 2 bases, and the junction held 12 bases outside the gene matches. Germline CDR1 reads MDHEN; CDR2 reads SYDVKM. The CDR3 runs to 16 residues. CDR3 sequence reads: CATSPLAGGGQETQYF. The CDR3 DNA follows: TGTGCCACCAGCCCTTTAGCGGGAGGGGGGCAAGAGACCCAGTACTTC. Together with reference TRBV28 and TRBJ2-5, the CDR3 gives the full variable domain: DVKVTQSSRYLVKRTGEKVFLECVQDMDHENMFWYRQDPGLGLRLIYFSYDVKMKEKGDIPEGYSVSREKKERFSLILESASTNQTSMYLCATSPLAGGGQETQYFGPGTRLLVL.

V and J are TRBV3-1 (or the pseudogene TRBV3-2) and TRBJ2-1; D not certain. Between the trimmed V and J ends, which lost 0 bases and 12 bases, there was a span of 12 bases. CDR3 length: 13 amino acids. Germline V lookup: CDR1 LGHDT, CDR2 YNNKEL (reference sequence). CDR3 in amino acids: CASSQDPVRVQFF. CDR3 DNA sequence: TGTGCCAGCAGCCAAGATCCGGTACGGGTGCAGTTCTTC.

This clone was detected only once. CDR3: CASSKGQGQETQYF. The CDR3 DNA reads as TGTGCCAGCAGCAAAGGACAGGGCCAAGAGACCCAGTACTTC. The chain is built from TRBV21-1 and TRBJ2-5; the table's D call TRBD1 went unverified against the DNA. TRBV21-1 is a documented pseudogene. The CDR3 contains 14 residues.

A single count supports this clone. The V call is TRBV4-1, the J call TRBJ2-5; TRBD2 agrees at 9 bases. V lost 0 bases to trimming and J lost 1 base; unmatched junction nucleotides: 12. The germline V gene has CDR1 MGHRA and CDR2 YSYEKL. The CDR3 has 19 residues. CDR3 sequence: CASSQERWEGAGGQETQYF. Here the CDR3 DNA reads TGCGCCAGCAGCCAAGAGAGGTGGGAGGGAGCGGGAGGCCAAGAGACCCAGTACTTC.

This rearrangement joins TRBV27 to TRBJ1-6; D remains unclear. The CDR3 runs to 18 residues. CDR1 and CDR2 (germline): MNHEY, SMNVEV (reference sequence). V was trimmed by 1 base and J by 0 bases, leaving 13 bases between them. In nucleotides, the CDR3 is TGTGCCAGCAGTTTATTCGGCTCGACTAGCTCCTATAATTCACCCCTCCACTTT. Translated: CASSLFGSTSSYNSPLHF.

In this sample, this clone turned up a few times. The chain recombines TRBV29-1 with TRBJ1-1; weak D call: TRBD1 (5 bases). Germline V CDR1 and CDR2: SQVTM, ANQGSEA. This CDR3 contains 14 residues. Trimming shortened V by 3 bases and J by 7 bases, and 18 bases separated the two germline ends. The CDR3 region is CSVDMRRGGIEAFF. The DNA of the CDR3 is TGCAGCGTTGACATGCGGAGGGGTGGGATTGAAGCTTTCTTT.